These 28 T cell receptor beta chains were sequenced from one sample in a study of cytomegalovirus exposure and HLA in healthy donors (dated by TCRdb to about 2017). Library creation used the immunoSEQ multiplex PCR assay. The multiplex PCR relied on a mix of 60 forward primers for TCR Vbeta segments and 13 reverse primers for TCR Jbeta segments. TCRdb re-hosts the immuneACCESS table, in-frame sequences only. Its copies lack some clones; in the studies checked, an unresolved V gene accounts for under half of them, and the cause for the rest is not known. The sample profile shows tens of thousands of clones; around 80% of them were found once. The ten biggest clones cover approximately 4% of the sample. Sequencing used PBMCs. The receptor source for this set is a male donor in good health and CMV-seropositive.

The chain has TRBV5-1 and TRBJ1-5, with D possibly matching TRBD1 (6 bases). The V gene's germline CDR1 is SGHRS and CDR2 YFSETQ. This CDR3 is built from 15 residues. Trimming removed 0 bases from V and 6 bases from J, with 13 bases in between. CDR3 DNA sequence: TGCGCCAGCAGCTTGGCCCCAGGGGCTGTTCAGCCCCAGCATTTT. Translating it yields CASSLAPGAVQPQHF.

V usage is TRBV30 and J usage is TRBJ1-5, with 9 bases aligning to TRBD1. CDR1 GTSNPN and CDR2 SVGIG come from the germline V gene (reference sequence). The junction had 8 bases not matched to a gene; V was cut back by 2 bases and J by 6 bases. This CDR3 is built from 15 residues. The CDR3 DNA reads TGTGCCTGGAGTTCTACAGGGGGCATAAGTCAGCCCCAGCATTTT. It encodes CAWSSTGGISQPQHF.

J is TRBJ1-3 and V is TRBV28; D may be TRBD1 (6 bases). Trimming removed 6 bases from V and 2 bases from J, with 11 bases in between. Germline values: CDR1 MDHEN, CDR2 SYDVKM. The CDR3 runs to 14 residues. In DNA, the CDR3 is TGTGCCAGCAGGGTACAGGGACCTGGAAACACCATATATTTT. This sequence encodes CASRVQGPGNTIYF.

The rearrangement uses TRBV2 and TRBJ2-7, with a weak D call TRBD2 (7 bases). CDR3 length: 15 residues. V lost 3 bases, J lost 1 base, and 13 bases lay in between. Looked up from germline, CDR1 is SNHLY and CDR2 is FYNNEI. CDR3 in amino acids: CASSEGGGRSYEQYF. In DNA form, the CDR3 reads TGTGCCAGCAGTGAGGGAGGGGGTCGGTCCTACGAGCAGTACTTC.

The rearrangement joins TRBV14 to TRBJ2-7; maybe TRBD1 (6 bases). V was cut by 5 bases and J by 2 bases, with 13 bases left in between. The CDR3 totals 14 residues. Germline assignment: CDR1 SGHDN and CDR2 FVKESK. CDR3 in DNA: TGTGCCAGCAGCTCAACAGGGTTACCCTACGAGCAGTACTTC. This translates into CASSSTGLPYEQYF.

In this sample, this clone turned up a few times. The V call is TRBV6-4, the J call TRBJ2-6; D not certain. The V end was cut by 6 bases, the J end by 2 bases, with 11 bases between. Germline values: CDR1 MRHNA, CDR2 SNTAGT. There are 15 residues in the CDR3. CDR3 in amino acids: CASSPHETGANVLTF. The CDR3 region has the DNA TGTGCCAGCAGCCCCCATGAGACTGGGGCCAACGTCCTGACTTTC.

The V gene is TRBV15, the J gene TRBJ2-2, with D unclear. Trimming took 1 base from V and 1 from J, leaving 4 bases between them. From germline, CDR1 is LNHNV and CDR2 YYDKDF (reference sequence). The CDR3 extends over 14 amino acids. CDR3 in DNA: TGTGCCACCAGCAGAGGGCAGAACACCGGGGAGCTGTTTTTT. This codes for CATSRGQNTGELFF. Based on the CDR3 plus reference TRBV15 and TRBJ2-2, the full variable domain is DAMVIQNPRYQVTQFGKPVTLSCSQTLNHNVMYWYQQKSSQAPKLLFHYYDKDFNNEADTPDNFQSRRPNTSFCFLDIRSPGLGDTAMYLCATSRGQNTGELFFGEGSRLTVL.

This chain uses TRBV10-2 with TRBJ2-5; 8 bases map to TRBD2. Germline V lookup: CDR1 WSHSY, CDR2 SAAADI. The CDR3 sequence is 14 residues long. Trimming at V came to 10 bases and at J to 5 bases, leaving 12 bases not matched to a gene. CDR3 nucleotide sequence: TGCGCCACCATACAGCGGGAGTTCGGGGAGACCCAGTACTTC. Amino acids: CATIQREFGETQYF.

CDR3 coding DNA: TGTGCCAGCTCACCTAGTGCGGGAGACGCCTATGGCTACACCTTC. This codes for CASSPSAGDAYGYTF. V gene TRBV18 combines with J gene TRBJ1-2, with D hard to call. Deletions cut 3 bases from V and 4 bases from J, with 15 bases between. This CDR3 has 15 amino acids. Germline V lookup: CDR1 KGHSH, CDR2 LQKENI.

This rearrangement joins TRBV18 to TRBJ1-1, with D perhaps matching TRBD1 (6 bases). Trimming stripped 2 bases from V and 2 bases from J, with 9 bases between. The germline gives CDR1 KGHSH, CDR2 LQKENI. The CDR3 totals 14 residues. In DNA form, the CDR3 reads TGTGCCAGCTCACCAGCGACAGGTAACACTGAAGCTTTCTTT. Encoded protein: CASSPATGNTEAFF.

This clone showed up just once. The chain carries TRBV19 and TRBJ2-7, with 7 bases lining up with TRBD1. The germline gives CDR1 LNHDA, CDR2 SQIVND (reference sequence). CDR3 length: 13 amino acids. V shed 8 bases, J shed 4 bases, and the junction held 8 bases outside the gene matches. The CDR3 protein is CASSRAGGYEQYF. The CDR3 DNA is TGTGCCAGTTCCCGGGCAGGGGGTTACGAGCAGTACTTC.

The chain couples TRBV6-5 to TRBJ2-5, with 13 nucleotides matching TRBD2. The CDR3 runs to 14 residues. V dropped 6 bases and J dropped 9; count of bases not matched to a gene: 7. Germline V CDR1 and CDR2: MNHEY, SVGAGI. CDR3 nucleotide sequence: TGTGCCAGCAGGACTAGCGGGGGGATGGAGGCCCAGTACTTC. It translates to CASRTSGGMEAQYF.

V usage is TRBV28 and J usage is TRBJ1-2; 8 positions match TRBD1. With 4 bases clipped from V and 4 bases from J, the junction kept 5 bases outside the gene matches. Germline V CDR1 and CDR2: MDHEN, SYDVKM. This CDR3 comprises 14 residues. The DNA of the CDR3 is TGTGCCAGCAGTTCCACAGGGGGAAGCTATGGCTACACCTTC. This encodes CASSSTGGSYGYTF.

This chain joins TRBV5-6 and TRBJ2-7; 8 positions agree with TRBD1. There are 14 residues in the CDR3. From germline, CDR1 is SGHDT and CDR2 YYEEEE. J gave up 7 bases and V 2 bases, and 8 bases lay outside the gene matches. CDR3 DNA: TGTGCCAGCAGCTTCCGGGACAGGTCCCCGGAGCAGTACTTC. Amino acid sequence: CASSFRDRSPEQYF.

A remark on this clone: The same CDR3 also results from other DNA sequences found in this sample. The gene calls are TRBV27 and TRBJ2-7; D perhaps matches TRBD1 (5 bases). The CDR3 is made up of 13 amino acids. V lost 3 bases and J lost 2, with 8 bases in between. In germline, CDR1 is MNHEY, CDR2 SMNVEV (reference sequence). CDR3 amino acids: CASSFGRAYEQYF. CDR3 in DNA: TGTGCCAGCAGTTTCGGCAGGGCCTACGAGCAGTACTTC.

CDR3 sequence (DNA): TGTGCCAGCAGCTTGGCCCGGACAGGGGTCTACGAGCAGTACTTC. The encoded protein is CASSLARTGVYEQYF. The genes are TRBV5-5 and TRBJ2-7; TRBD1 aligns across 9 bases. The V and J ends lost 0 bases and 3 bases, in that order; junction bases with no gene match: 4. Germline V gene data show CDR1 as SGHKS and CDR2 as YYEKEE (reference sequence). The CDR3 has 15 residues.

This clone was seen only once. The chain has TRBV7-9 and TRBJ2-1; TRBD2 matches 7 bases. Losses at the gene ends were 5 bases for V and 8 bases for J; bases not matched to a gene: 12. From germline, CDR1 is SEHNR and CDR2 FQNEAQ (reference sequence). This CDR3 contains 15 residues. CDR3 in amino acids: CASSALGTKEDEQFF. Written as DNA, the CDR3 is TGTGCCAGCAGCGCACTCGGGACTAAGGAGGATGAGCAGTTCTTC.

This chain connects TRBV28 to TRBJ1-4; 8 bases line up with TRBD1. Per germline, CDR1 MDHEN and CDR2 SYDVKM. This CDR3 is 15 amino acids long. After removal of 2 bases from V and 6 bases from J, the junction contained 5 bases not matched to a gene. The CDR3 spells CASSLGQGGDEKLFF. Here the CDR3 DNA reads TGTGCCAGCAGTTTAGGACAGGGAGGGGATGAAAAACTGTTTTTT.

V and J are TRBV13 and TRBJ2-1; 9 positions match TRBD1. V was clipped by 5 bases and J by 2 bases; unmatched bases: 4. Germline values: CDR1 PRHDT, CDR2 FYEKMQ (reference sequence). The CDR3 is 15 residues long. In DNA form, the CDR3 reads TGTGCCAGCAGCGACCGGACAGGGGCCTACAATGAGCAGTTCTTC. Its translation is CASSDRTGAYNEQFF.

In this sample, this clone turned up once. The V gene is TRBV10-3, the J gene TRBJ1-2; 11 nucleotides line up with TRBD1. The V segment lost 4 bases and the J segment 7 bases; nucleotides outside the gene matches: 8. The germline gives CDR1 ENHRY, CDR2 SYGVKD. This CDR3 spans 15 amino acids. The CDR3 DNA sequence: TGTGCCATCAGTGCCCCCGGGACAGGGGGGGTTGGCTACACCTTC. Protein: CAISAPGTGGVGYTF.

The gene calls are TRBV2 and TRBJ2-3; 7 nucleotides line up with TRBD2. After removal of 9 bases from V and 0 bases from J, the junction contained 12 bases not matched to a gene. CDR3 length: 16 amino acids. CDR1 is SNHLY and CDR2 is FYNNEI in the germline V gene. The CDR3 DNA reads TGTGCCAGAAGCCCGCTAGCGGTACCTAGCACAGATACGCAGTATTTT. Protein: CARSPLAVPSTDTQYF.

The J gene is TRBJ1-1, the V gene TRBV5-6, with D uncertain. V gave up 1 base and J gave up 2 bases, with 9 bases separating them. The length of the CDR3 is 14 residues. The germline gives CDR1 SGHDT, CDR2 YYEEEE. The CDR3 loop is CASSLSGANTEAFF. CDR3 coding DNA: TGTGCCAGCAGCTTGTCAGGCGCTAACACTGAAGCTTTCTTT. The full variable domain, with the rest looked up from reference TRBV5-6 and TRBJ1-1, is DAGVTQSPTHLIKTRGQQVTLRCSPKSGHDTVSWYQQALGQGPQFIFQYYEEEERQRGNFPDRFSGHQFPNYSSELNVNALLLGDSALYLCASSLSGANTEAFFGQGTRLTVV.

The chain links TRBV30 to TRBJ1-1, with D tentatively TRBD1 (5 bases). This CDR3 has 12 residues. Per germline, CDR1 GTSNPN and CDR2 SVGIG (reference sequence). With 5 bases removed from V and 4 bases from J, the gap between germline ends came to 11 bases. The CDR3 loop is CAWGQGGTEAFF. The CDR3 DNA sequence: TGTGCCTGGGGGCAGGGCGGCACTGAAGCTTTCTTT.

This chain connects TRBV2 to TRBJ1-5; D gene ambiguous. Between the trimmed V and J ends, which lost 6 bases and 0 bases, there was a span of 6 bases. The germline V gene encodes CDR1 SNHLY and CDR2 FYNNEI. The CDR3 runs to 13 residues. The CDR3 sequence is CASSPHSNQPQHF. The CDR3 DNA reads as TGTGCCAGCAGCCCACATAGCAATCAGCCCCAGCATTTT.

This chain uses TRBV6-5 with TRBJ2-5; D not resolved. Germline CDR1 is MNHEY and CDR2 is SVGAGI. This CDR3 has 13 residues. The V gene lost 1 base and the J gene lost 3 bases, with 6 bases spanning the gap. DNA for the CDR3: TGTGCCAGCAGTTACTACGAGGAAGAGACCCAGTACTTC. Translated, it gives CASSYYEEETQYF.

The rearrangement uses TRBV7-8 and TRBJ1-4; no clear D. The germline V and J ends were trimmed by 7 bases and 8 bases, with 17 bases remaining between them. CDR1 is SGHVS, CDR2 FQNEAQ, per germline. The CDR3 covers 14 residues. CDR3 bases: TGTGCCAGCACTAGTCCGGAACTCGGCGAAAAACTGTTTTTT. Protein: CASTSPELGEKLFF.

The chain combines TRBV19 with TRBJ2-3; TRBD2 might be the D (5 bases). V lost 7 bases, J lost 6 bases, and 11 bases lay in between. The CDR3 extends over 12 amino acids. CDR1 and CDR2 (germline): LNHDA, SQIVND (reference sequence). CDR3 region: CASTDYRDTQYF. In nucleotides, the CDR3 is TGTGCCAGTACAGACTATCGGGATACGCAGTATTTT. The variable domain in full, completed from reference TRBV19 and TRBJ2-3, reads DGGITQSPKYLFRKEGQNVTLSCEQNLNHDAMYWYRQDPGQGLRLIYYSQIVNDFQKGDIAEGYSVSREKKESFPLTVTSAQKNPTAFYLCASTDYRDTQYFGPGTRLTVL.

V usage is TRBV27 and J usage is TRBJ1-5; D is ambiguous. Germline V lookup: CDR1 MNHEY, CDR2 SMNVEV (reference sequence). This CDR3 region has 16 residues. V was shortened by 0 bases and J by 5 bases, with 14 bases between the two germline ends. This CDR3 is CASSLSSGVGHQPQHF. The CDR3 DNA reads as TGTGCCAGCAGTTTATCGAGCGGTGTAGGCCATCAGCCCCAGCATTTT.